This T cell receptor beta chain appears in the sequencing data of a study of a mutant IDH1 vaccine in newly diagnosed glioma (dated by TCRdb to 2020 to 2023). Looking at the study overall: Patients received eight vaccinations in weeks 1, 3, 5, 7, 11, 15, 19 and 23, corresponding to visits V03 through V10. Vaccination was initiated 4-6 weeks after radiotherapy alone, or concurrently with temozolomide cycles in the chemotherapy-containing groups. Of the 25 to 40 treated patients, roughly 60% were male and 37.5% were female, and the mean age was 40.4 years. Prior to enrollment, patients had been given standard therapy consisting of radiotherapy alone, temozolomide alone, or radiochemotherapy with temozolomide, with the combination given to most patients. Peripheral blood was drawn at six visits: V03 (baseline), V05, V07, V10, V12 and V13. For exploratory analyses, about two dozen treated patients had longitudinal TCRB deep sequencing done wherever samples were available.

The receptor library was made with the immunoSEQ multiplex PCR assay. Rearranged TCR beta chain sequences were amplified using the hsTCRB Kit according to the manufacturer's protocol. Sequencing of TCRB libraries was carried out on an Illumina MiSeq. Processing in the source paper ran as follows. The kit vendor's proprietary platform handled demultiplexing, trimming and gene mapping. TCRdb mirrors the immuneACCESS table, restricted to in-frame sequences. Some clones are absent from its copies; in checked studies, under half trace to an unresolved V gene, and the reason for the others is unknown. D and trimming were read from the DNA, whereas the V and J calls and clone size are those reported in that table. The sample contains approximately 81,000 clones, 70% to 90% of them found a single time. Over 2% of the sample is in the top ten clones. The time point label, as the study defines it: week 23, last vaccination. Each vaccine dose, consisting of 300 ug of a 20-mer mutant IDH1 peptide in Montanide, was administered subcutaneously with topical imiquimod. Donors had newly diagnosed WHO grade 3 or 4 IDH1-mutant astrocytomas with loss of nuclear ATRX. The samples were drawn from NOA16, a multicentre, single-arm, open-label phase I trial in Germany that tested a mutant IDH1 peptide vaccine in humans for the first time. The DNeasy Blood and Tissue Kit was used to extract genomic DNA from EDTA blood for TCRB sequencing.

Note on this clone: Its antigen specificity is not known. Per-base quality was not reported, and no clone a single base away is much larger than it.

Summary of the overall study and its limitations: Immune responses induced by the vaccine were seen in over 80% of patients across multiple MHC alleles. Pseudoprogression seemed to be unrelated to changes in the top peripheral T cell clonotypes found by TCRB sequencing. PBMC samples for TCRB deep sequencing were selected based on availability. The authors stated that sample limitations prevented analyses of patient blood samples from being reproduced.

The sequence was collected from a man aged 30 to 45 with glioma. Some clones in this sample may be carry-over from other donors' samples. Material: PBMCs, obtained from a glioma patient whose treatment included an IDH1 peptide vaccine.

The sequenced DNA: TGCAGCGTACCGGACGGTGCCACTGAAGCTTTCTTT. Its protein reads: CSVPDGATEAFF. This chain is built from TRBV29-1 and TRBJ1-1, with no confident D gene call. The CDR3, cysteine through phenylalanine, is 12 amino acids long. Of all the DNA, just the CDR3 is kept, 36 bases in frame from base 1. Reading the germline V gene gives CDR1 SQVTM and CDR2 ANQGSEA. V is shortened by 6 bases, J by 4 bases, and the region joining them spans 12 bases.